These 17 T cell receptor beta chains were sequenced from one sample in a study of T cells in Graves' hyperthyroidism and ophthalmopathy. RNA transcripts gave rise to amplified TCR beta CDR3 regions. HTBI primers drove first-round RT-PCR of the TCR CDR3. MiXCR, run by TCRdb on the multiplex PCR reads, gives a single entry per CDR3 protein. The sample holds around 300,000 distinct CDR3 sequences; about 25% are singletons and the top ten take approximately 30%. The material sequenced was blood. These receptors all come from a man aged 40-49 years with Graves' hyperthyroidism that later progressed to Graves' ophthalmopathy.

The rearrangement uses TRBV12-3 or TRBV12-4 and TRBJ2-5; TRBD1 aligns across 7 bases. V shed 4 bases and J 6 bases; nucleotides not matched to a gene: 11. CDR3 length: 15 amino acids. The CDR3 sequence: CASSWTGSSFKTQYF. For the CDR3, the DNA is TGTGCCAGCAGTTGGACAGGAAGTAGTTTTAAGACCCAGTACTTC.

This clonotype was seen at least ten times. The genes are TRBV20-1 and TRBJ2-7; 8 bases align to TRBD1. Germline CDR1 and CDR2: DFQATT and SNEGSKA (reference sequence). V shed 4 bases, J shed 1 base, and the junction held 9 bases outside the gene matches. There are 15 residues in the CDR3. In nucleotides, the CDR3 is TGCAGTGCTATCCCCCGACAGGGGCTATCCTACGAGCAGTACTTC. Translated: CSAIPRQGLSYEQYF.

This rearrangement joins TRBV24-1 to TRBJ2-5; D remains unclear. The germline V gene has CDR1 KGHDR and CDR2 SFDVKD. The CDR3 length is 11 residues. Trimming pared 5 bases from V and 8 bases from J, leaving 8 bases between. In DNA form, the CDR3 reads TGTGCCACCAGTGTCGGAGATACCCAGTACTTC. Its protein product is CATSVGDTQYF.

This chain uses TRBV9 with TRBJ2-7; no clear D gene. This CDR3 is built from 13 residues. V lost 0 bases to trimming and J lost 7 bases, with 11 bases between them. The germline V gene has CDR1 SGDLS and CDR2 YYNGEE. This CDR3 is CASSVDLAQEQYF. In nucleotides, the CDR3 is TGTGCCAGCAGCGTAGATCTGGCTCAGGAGCAGTACTTC.

This clonotype was counted at least ten times. This rearrangement joins TRBV27 to TRBJ2-7, with D perhaps matching TRBD1 (6 bases). CDR3 length: 14 residues. V lost 1 base and J 1 base, leaving 8 bases between the germline ends. Germline lookup yields CDR1 MNHEY and CDR2 SMNVEV (reference sequence). The CDR3 region is CASSLYGQSYEQYF. CDR3 nucleotides: TGTGCCAGCAGTTTATACGGACAGTCCTACGAGCAGTACTTC.

This clonotype was seen at least ten times. Here the CDR3 DNA reads TGTGCCAGCTTTTTAACAGGGATCTATGGCTACACCTTC. Translating it yields CASFLTGIYGYTF. This chain links TRBV6-1 with TRBJ1-2; D might be TRBD1 (6 bases). From germline, CDR1 is MNHNS and CDR2 SASEGT. V lost 8 bases and J 4 bases, leaving 14 bases between the germline ends. This CDR3 contains 13 residues.

This clonotype was picked up a small number of times. The rearrangement uses TRBV28 and TRBJ1-2, with a weak D call TRBD1 (5 bases). The germline CDR1 and CDR2 sequences are MDHEN and SYDVKM. Between the trimmed V and J ends, which lost 8 bases and 2 bases, there was a span of 15 bases. The CDR3 covers 14 residues. CDR3 bases: TGTGCCAGCGCTATGGGGGTCACAAACTATGGCTACACCTTC. Translated, it gives CASAMGVTNYGYTF.

This clonotype was seen only a few times. The J gene is TRBJ1-1, the V gene TRBV5-8; 7 bases fit TRBD1. The junction had 8 bases not matched to a gene; V was cut back by 2 bases and J by 4 bases. Germline V lookup: CDR1 SGHTS, CDR2 YDEGEE. The CDR3 is 15 residues long. As DNA, the CDR3 is TGTGCCAGCAGCTTAGGGGGCGCTTTTACCACTGAAGCTTTCTTT. It codes for CASSLGGAFTTEAFF.

This clonotype was detected ten times or more. The chain employs TRBV7-2 and TRBJ1-3; the D gene is possibly TRBD1 (6 bases). Trimming cost V 2 bases and J 9 bases, with 14 bases left between them. Germline assignment: CDR1 SGHTA and CDR2 FQGNSA. The CDR3 extends over 14 amino acids. CDR3 protein: CASSLQQGGGTIYF. CDR3 bases: TGTGCCAGCAGCTTACAACAGGGTGGAGGCACCATATATTTT.

This clonotype was seen repeatedly, ten times or more. The genes are TRBV30 and TRBJ1-6; D remains unclear. The V end lost 4 bases, the J end lost 1 base, and 11 bases lay between the germline ends. Germline values: CDR1 GTSNPN, CDR2 SVGIG (reference sequence). The CDR3 loop spans 15 amino acids. This CDR3 reads CAWTSGGSYNSPLHF. In DNA, the CDR3 is TGTGCCTGGACCTCAGGAGGATCCTATAATTCACCCCTCCACTTT.

This clonotype appeared a single time. The chain has TRBV3-1 and TRBJ1-6; D is uncertain. The germline V gene encodes CDR1 LGHDT and CDR2 YNNKEL (reference sequence). This CDR3 comprises 14 residues. Trimming removed 1 base at V and 10 bases at J, with 11 bases between. CDR3: CASSQVGNSSPLHF. CDR3 in DNA: TGTGCCAGCAGCCAAGTAGGGAACAGCTCACCCCTCCACTTT.

The chain is built from TRBV28 and TRBJ2-5; unclear D gene. The germline gives CDR1 MDHEN, CDR2 SYDVKM. The CDR3 covers 14 residues. V was cut by 6 bases and J by 1 base, with 12 bases left in between. CDR3 region: CASSPAQSQETQYF. DNA for the CDR3: TGTGCCAGCAGCCCTGCGCAGTCCCAAGAGACCCAGTACTTC.

This clonotype came up many times. This chain uses TRBV12-3 or TRBV12-4 with TRBJ2-2, with D unresolved. Trimming removed 6 bases from V and 7 bases from J, with 9 bases in between. This CDR3 is 12 amino acids long. CDR3 coding DNA: TGTGCCAGCAGCCGACGTTACGGGGAGCTGTTTTTT. Translating gives CASSRRYGELFF.

This clonotype occurred once. The rearrangement joins TRBV12-3 or TRBV12-4 to TRBJ2-5, with D unresolved. The CDR3 has 13 amino acids. The V gene lost 5 bases and the J gene lost 2 bases, with 9 bases spanning the gap. The CDR3 DNA sequence: TGTGCCAGCAGTGAATGGTCTCAAGAGACCCAGTACTTC. It encodes CASSEWSQETQYF.

This clonotype came up many times. This rearrangement joins TRBV20-1 to TRBJ2-7; 10 nucleotides line up with TRBD1. The germline CDR1 and CDR2 sequences are DFQATT and SNEGSKA (reference sequence). This CDR3 contains 17 residues. Germline trimming cut 6 bases from V and 7 bases from J; bases unmatched to any gene: 21. The CDR3 nucleotides are TGCAGTGCGACGAAAAGACAGGGGGCGACCAACGGGGGGGAGCAGTACTTC. Translating gives CSATKRQGATNGGEQYF.

V gene TRBV12-5 combines with J gene TRBJ2-7, with 8 bases that match TRBD1. V lost 5 bases, J lost 0 bases, and 9 bases stayed unmatched. CDR1 is LGHNT and CDR2 is FRNRAP in the germline V gene. The CDR3 is made up of 16 amino acids. The CDR3 DNA sequence: TGTGCTAGTGGTCCGCCGGACAGGGCCAGCTCCTACGAGCAGTACTTC. Its translation: CASGPPDRASSYEQYF.

The chain is built from TRBV28 and TRBJ2-7; 11 bases match TRBD1. After removal of 5 bases from V and 4 bases from J, the junction contained 10 bases not matched to a gene. The CDR3 is 16 amino acids. Germline CDR1 is MDHEN and CDR2 is SYDVKM. CDR3 region: CASSPIDGTGGYEQYF. CDR3 nucleotides: TGTGCCAGCAGTCCTATCGACGGGACAGGGGGGTACGAGCAGTACTTC.